This T cell receptor (beta chain) was sequenced in a study of Graves' ophthalmopathy and Graves' hyperthyroidism. Ten or more counts support this clonotype. From RNA, the CDR3 regions of TCR beta chains were amplified and sequenced. Second-round multiplex PCR followed a first-round RT-PCR using HTBI primers. TCRdb passed the multiplex PCR reads through MiXCR, listing each CDR3 protein once. The profile shows roughly 300,000 distinct CDR3 sequences, 17% of them singletons. Pregnant or lactating patients and those with other autoimmune diseases or uncontrolled infections were excluded. V lost 6 bases to trimming and J lost 5 bases; unmatched junction nucleotides: 5. Germline V lookup: CDR1 DFQATT, CDR2 SNEGSKA (reference sequence). There are 14 residues in the CDR3.

The TCR comes from an adult man with Graves' ophthalmopathy. The rearrangement links TRBV20-1 to TRBJ2-7; 15 positions agree with TRBD2. Sequenced input: peripheral blood. CDR3 sequence reads: CSAAGLAGGNEQYF. CDR3 nucleotide sequence: TGCAGTGCAGCGGGACTAGCGGGAGGCAACGAGCAGTACTTC.